The T cell receptor (beta chain) under discussion was sequenced for a study of blood T cell repertoires in COVID-19. The wider study: From the United States, Italy and Spain came samples of acute and convalescent COVID-19. In each case, the material was cDNA or gDNA derived from T cells, B-cell-depleted T cells, or PBMCs.

Authors' processing steps: By means of reference gene primer amplification, nucleated cell counts were estimated. Profiled with immunoSEQ multiplex PCR; TCRdb holds only in-frame clones, not every one. That table furnishes V, J and clone size, whereas the DNA furnished D and trimming. The profile shows some 340,000 clones, around 82% of them singletons. The length of the CDR3 is 13 residues. V shed 4 bases, J shed 0 bases, and the junction held 1 base outside the gene matches. The germline V gene encodes CDR1 SGHRS and CDR2 YFSETQ. Sequencing was done on a sample of peripheral blood. The clonotype comes from a man aged 25-45 years with active or convalescent COVID-19. The chain carries TRBV5-1 and TRBJ2-7; 7 bases line up with TRBD1. For the CDR3, the DNA is TGCGCCAGCAGCGGGACAGTCTCCTACGAGCAGTACTTC. Protein product: CASSGTVSYEQYF.